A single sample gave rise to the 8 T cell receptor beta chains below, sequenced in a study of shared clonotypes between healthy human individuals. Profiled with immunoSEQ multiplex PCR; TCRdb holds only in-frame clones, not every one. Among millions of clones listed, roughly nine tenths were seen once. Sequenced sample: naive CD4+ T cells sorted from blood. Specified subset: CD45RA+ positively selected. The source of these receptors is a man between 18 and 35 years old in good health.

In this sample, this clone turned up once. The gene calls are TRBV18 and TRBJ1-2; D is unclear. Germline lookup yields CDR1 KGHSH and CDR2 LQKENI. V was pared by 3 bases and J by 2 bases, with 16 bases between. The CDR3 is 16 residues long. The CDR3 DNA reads TGTGCCAGCTCACCCTTGAACAGCGCCCAGAACTATGGCTACACCTTC. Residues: CASSPLNSAQNYGYTF. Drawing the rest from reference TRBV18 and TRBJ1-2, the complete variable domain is NAGVMQNPRHLVRRRGQEARLRCSPMKGHSHVYWYRQLPEEGLKFMVYLQKENIIDESGMPKERFSAEFPKEGPSILRIQQVVRGDSAAYFCASSPLNSAQNYGYTFGSGTRLTVV.

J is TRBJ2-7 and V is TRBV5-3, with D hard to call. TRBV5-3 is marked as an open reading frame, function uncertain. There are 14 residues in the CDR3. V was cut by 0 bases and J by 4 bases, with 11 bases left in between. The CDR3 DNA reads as TGTGCCAGAAGCTTGGAACAGAGTCATTACGAGCAGTACTTC. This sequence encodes CARSLEQSHYEQYF.

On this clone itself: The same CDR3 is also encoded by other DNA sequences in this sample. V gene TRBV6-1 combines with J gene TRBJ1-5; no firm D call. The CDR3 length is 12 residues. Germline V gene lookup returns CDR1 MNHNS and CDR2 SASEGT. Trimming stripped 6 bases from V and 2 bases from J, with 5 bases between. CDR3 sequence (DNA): TGTGCCAGCAGGGACGGCAATCAGCCCCAGCATTTT. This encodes CASRDGNQPQHF.

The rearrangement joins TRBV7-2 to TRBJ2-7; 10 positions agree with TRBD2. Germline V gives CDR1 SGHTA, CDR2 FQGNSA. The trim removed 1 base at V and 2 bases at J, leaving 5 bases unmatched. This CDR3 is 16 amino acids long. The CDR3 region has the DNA TGTGCCAGCAGCTTAGTAGCGGGAGGCCTGACCTACGAGCAGTACTTC. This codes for CASSLVAGGLTYEQYF.

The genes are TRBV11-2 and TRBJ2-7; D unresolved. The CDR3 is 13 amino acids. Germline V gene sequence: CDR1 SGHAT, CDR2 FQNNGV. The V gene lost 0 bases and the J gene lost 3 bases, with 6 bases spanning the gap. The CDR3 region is CASSLDYFYEQYF. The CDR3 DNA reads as TGTGCCAGCAGCTTAGATTACTTCTACGAGCAGTACTTC.

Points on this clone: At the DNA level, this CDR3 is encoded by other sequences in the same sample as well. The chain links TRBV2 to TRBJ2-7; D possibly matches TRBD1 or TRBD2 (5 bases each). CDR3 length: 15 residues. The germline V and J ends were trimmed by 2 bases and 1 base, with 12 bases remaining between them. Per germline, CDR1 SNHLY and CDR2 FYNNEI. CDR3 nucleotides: TGTGCCAGCAGTGAAACGGGGCGTGGGTCCTACGAGCAGTACTTC. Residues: CASSETGRGSYEQYF.

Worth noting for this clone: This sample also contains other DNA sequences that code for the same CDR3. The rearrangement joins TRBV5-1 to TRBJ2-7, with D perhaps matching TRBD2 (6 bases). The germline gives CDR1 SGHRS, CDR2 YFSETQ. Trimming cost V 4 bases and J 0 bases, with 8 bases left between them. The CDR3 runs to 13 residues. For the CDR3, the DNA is TGCGCCAGCAGCCTAGCGCCCTCCTACGAGCAGTACTTC. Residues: CASSLAPSYEQYF. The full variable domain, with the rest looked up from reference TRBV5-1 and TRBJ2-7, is KAGVTQTPRYLIKTRGQQVTLSCSPISGHRSVSWYQQTPGQGLQFLFEYFSETQRNKGNFPGRFSGRQFSNSRSEMNVSTLELGDSALYLCASSLAPSYEQYFGPGTRLTVT.

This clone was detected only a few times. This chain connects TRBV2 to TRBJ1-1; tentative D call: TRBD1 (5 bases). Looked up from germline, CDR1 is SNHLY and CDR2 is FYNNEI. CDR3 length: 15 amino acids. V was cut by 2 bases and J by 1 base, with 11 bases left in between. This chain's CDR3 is CASSEPGPSNTEAFF. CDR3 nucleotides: TGTGCCAGCAGTGAACCGGGACCGTCGAACACTGAAGCTTTCTTT.